The 26 T cell receptor beta chains given below trace back to one sample, sequenced in a study of T cell responses to AZD1222 COVID-19 vaccine. Sequencing used immunoSEQ multiplex PCR; TCRdb keeps in-frame clones, though not all of them. The sample holds 150,000 or so clones; about 91% are singletons and the top ten take around 3.8%. This material consisted of peripheral blood, taken 28 days after the second AZD1222 dose. The receptors derive from an adult who received the AZD1222 COVID-19 vaccine.

The gene calls are TRBV5-1 and TRBJ2-7; 10 nucleotides agree with TRBD1. Germline V gene lookup returns CDR1 SGHRS and CDR2 YFSETQ. The CDR3 has 13 residues. The V segment lost 4 bases and the J segment 6 bases; nucleotides outside the gene matches: 4. The CDR3 DNA reads as TGCGCCAGCAGCGCTGGGACAGGGGTCGAGCAGTACTTC. It translates to CASSAGTGVEQYF.

J is TRBJ1-6 and V is TRBV30; D might be TRBD1 (6 bases). Germline CDR1 and CDR2: GTSNPN and SVGIG (reference sequence). Trimming stripped 5 bases from V and 4 bases from J, with 12 bases between. The CDR3 spans 14 residues. CDR3 in DNA: TGTGCCTGGCTCGGACAGCCGTATAATTCACCCCTCCACTTT. It is translated as CAWLGQPYNSPLHF. The full variable domain, in which reference TRBV30 and TRBJ1-6 provide the parts outside the CDR3, is SQTIHQWPATLVQPVGSPLSLECTVEGTSNPNLYWYRQAAGRGLQLLFYSVGIGQISSEVPQNLSASRPQDRQFILSSKKLLLSDSGFYLCAWLGQPYNSPLHFGNGTRLTVT.

This chain uses TRBV4-1 with TRBJ2-5; D uncertain. Germline V gives CDR1 MGHRA, CDR2 YSYEKL. The CDR3 has 14 amino acids. Trimming shortened V by 1 base and J by 4 bases, and 10 bases separated the two germline ends. CDR3 coding DNA: TGCGCCAGCAGCCAAGGCGCGGTTGGAGAGACCCAGTACTTC. Amino acids: CASSQGAVGETQYF.

In its sample, this clone was seen a few times. This chain uses TRBV3-1 (or the pseudogene TRBV3-2) with TRBJ2-2; D is unclear. V was clipped by 3 bases and J by 7 bases, with 3 bases between them. This CDR3 has 11 amino acids. Germline values: CDR1 LGHDT, CDR2 YNNKEL (reference sequence). CDR3 loop: CASSHFGELFF. The CDR3 nucleotides are TGTGCCAGCAGCCATTTCGGGGAGCTGTTTTTT.

The chain joins TRBV19 to TRBJ2-1; D is ambiguous. With 5 bases removed from V and 10 bases from J, the gap between germline ends came to 15 bases. The CDR3 is made up of 13 amino acids. Germline-derived CDR1 and CDR2 are LNHDA and SQIVND (reference sequence). In DNA, the CDR3 is TGTGCCAGTAGTCCTGGGAATTTGGGAGAGCAGTTCTTC. Protein product: CASSPGNLGEQFF.

The chain has TRBV15 and TRBJ2-7; D possibly matches TRBD1 or TRBD2 (5 bases each). The CDR3 contains 14 residues. V was shortened by 7 bases and J by 6 bases, with 19 bases between the two germline ends. Germline V lookup: CDR1 LNHNV, CDR2 YYDKDF (reference sequence). CDR3 nucleotide sequence: TGTGCCACCAAGGCAGATACTGAGAGGGGCGAGCAGTACTTC. This gives the protein CATKADTERGEQYF.

The chain joins TRBV29-1 to TRBJ2-5; tentative D call: TRBD1 (5 bases). Germline-derived CDR1 and CDR2 are SQVTM and ANQGSEA. V lost 2 bases, J lost 1 base, and 11 bases lay in between. The CDR3 is made up of 14 amino acids. CDR3 coding DNA: TGCAGCGTTGAAACAGGCAAGGTCCAAGAGACCCAGTACTTC. Its translation is CSVETGKVQETQYF.

The CDR3 loop is CASTAGLNYGYTF. The CDR3 DNA reads TGTGCCAGTACAGCAGGGCTTAACTATGGCTACACCTTC. J is TRBJ1-2 and V is TRBV19, with a tentative D call TRBD1 (5 bases). Trimming removed 7 bases at V and 1 base at J, with 10 bases between. CDR1 and CDR2 from the germline V gene are LNHDA and SQIVND (reference sequence). There are 13 residues in the CDR3.

The CDR3 region is CASSELRGTEAFF. The DNA for the CDR3 is TGTGCCAGCAGTGAACTCAGGGGGACTGAAGCTTTCTTT. J is TRBJ1-1 and V is TRBV6-1; 7 bases agree with TRBD1. Germline CDR1 reads MNHNS; CDR2 reads SASEGT. Trimming took 2 bases from V and 5 from J; bases not matched to a gene: 2. This CDR3 is built from 13 residues.

This sequence joins TRBV11-2 and TRBJ1-3, with D tentatively TRBD1 (6 bases). Trimming removed 3 bases at V and 8 bases at J, with 17 bases between. CDR1 is SGHAT and CDR2 is FQNNGV in the germline V gene. CDR3 length: 15 residues. The CDR3 DNA reads TGTGCCAGCAGCTTGGATAGCGACAGGTTCGACACCATATATTTT. Translating gives CASSLDSDRFDTIYF.

The chain links TRBV24-1 to TRBJ2-1; D gene ambiguous. V lost 4 bases, J lost 6 bases, and 21 bases lay in between. Germline CDR1 and CDR2: KGHDR and SFDVKD. CDR3 length: 17 residues. In DNA, the CDR3 is TGTGCCACCAGTGACCCCGTAGATATACGGTCGACCAATGAGCAGTTCTTC. Its translation: CATSDPVDIRSTNEQFF.

As regards this clone: Germline and junction disagree at one end, which may indicate a read error. This rearrangement joins TRBV6-4 to TRBJ2-3; 7 nucleotides align to TRBD2. This CDR3 spans 14 amino acids. Per germline, CDR1 MRHNA and CDR2 SNTAGT. The DNA of the CDR3 is TGTGCCAGCAGGGACTTGGGAGGGAAAGATACGCAGTATTTT. It encodes CASRDLGGKDTQYF.

This clone was detected only a few times. The chain couples TRBV2 to TRBJ2-3; 9 nucleotides align to TRBD2. The CDR3 spans 17 residues. In germline, CDR1 is SNHLY, CDR2 FYNNEI. Trimming at V came to 8 bases and at J to 5 bases, leaving 17 bases not matched to a gene. The CDR3 nucleotides are TGTGCCAGCGCGGACATCTTCGCGGGGGGGCTTGGAGATACGCAGTATTTT. Translation: CASADIFAGGLGDTQYF.

The rearrangement links TRBV5-4 to TRBJ2-5, with D perhaps being TRBD1 or TRBD2 (5 bases each). The V end lost 4 bases, the J end lost 4 bases, and 23 bases lay between the germline ends. This CDR3 comprises 17 residues. The germline CDR1 and CDR2 sequences are SGHNT and YYREEE (reference sequence). The CDR3 DNA reads TGTGCCAGCAGCCCTGGGGGAAGAGAAGAGTTACGAGAGACCCAGTACTTC. Amino acid sequence: CASSPGGREELRETQYF.

V usage is TRBV30 and J usage is TRBJ2-4; 7 bases are shared with TRBD1. The ends lost 3 bases at V and 6 bases at J; junction bases unmatched: 8. The CDR3 sequence is 14 residues long. Germline V gene sequence: CDR1 GTSNPN, CDR2 SVGIG (reference sequence). Here the CDR3 DNA reads TGTGCCTGGAGGGAAAGGGGGCAGAGAAACATTCAGTACTTC. Protein sequence: CAWRERGQRNIQYF.

The chain joins TRBV14 to TRBJ2-1; a possible D gene is TRBD1 (6 bases). This CDR3 comprises 13 residues. V was pared by 4 bases and J by 9 bases, with 13 bases between. From germline, CDR1 is SGHDN and CDR2 FVKESK. The CDR3 DNA reads TGTGCCAGCAGCCCCAAGCACAGGGCTGAGCAGTTCTTC. Translated: CASSPKHRAEQFF.

This chain connects TRBV10-1 to TRBJ1-5; D unclear. This CDR3 has 14 residues. The V end lost 2 bases, the J end lost 0 bases, and 5 bases lay between the germline ends. Per germline, CDR1 WNHNN and CDR2 SYGVQD (reference sequence). CDR3 amino acids: CASSEAGSNQPQHF. In DNA, the CDR3 is TGCGCCAGCAGTGAGGCCGGTAGCAATCAGCCCCAGCATTTT.

The V call is TRBV19, the J call TRBJ2-7; 7 bases map to TRBD2. The CDR3 spans 11 residues. Germline V lookup: CDR1 LNHDA, CDR2 SQIVND (reference sequence). Trimming cost V 10 bases and J 7 bases; bases outside gene matches: 7. CDR3 in amino acids: CATSGGNEQYF. The CDR3, as DNA: TGTGCCACCTCGGGGGGTAATGAGCAGTACTTC.

This chain links TRBV11-3 with TRBJ2-7, with TRBD1 matching over 7 bases. Trimming cost V 1 base and J 0 bases; bases outside gene matches: 3. CDR3 length: 15 residues. Germline CDR1 and CDR2: SGHNT and YENEEA. This CDR3 reads CASSLGQGVSYEQYF. In nucleotides, the CDR3 is TGTGCCAGCAGCTTAGGGCAGGGGGTCTCCTACGAGCAGTACTTC.

The V and J genes are TRBV6-6 and TRBJ1-2, with D possibly matching TRBD1 (6 bases). The CDR3 extends over 12 amino acids. V lost 8 bases, J lost 5 bases, and 12 bases lay in between. Germline CDR1 reads MNHNY; CDR2 reads SVGAGI (reference sequence). CDR3 protein: CASSVGQYGYTF. The CDR3 nucleotides are TGTGCCAGCTCGGTAGGACAGTATGGCTACACCTTC.

J is TRBJ1-3 and V is TRBV18; D is possibly TRBD1 (5 bases). This CDR3 has 17 amino acids. Germline V gene lookup returns CDR1 KGHSH and CDR2 LQKENI. Trimming left V 1 base short and J 0 bases short, with 13 bases between. CDR3: CASSPLPRGSSGNTIYF. In DNA form, the CDR3 reads TGTGCCAGCTCACCACTACCACGGGGGTCCTCTGGAAACACCATATATTTT.

This clone has ten or more counts. This chain connects TRBV19 to TRBJ2-1; TRBD1 agrees at 8 bases. The CDR3 runs to 15 residues. Unmatched junction bases numbered 9, after V lost 3 bases and J lost 8 bases. Germline V CDR1 and CDR2: LNHDA, SQIVND (reference sequence). DNA for the CDR3: TGTGCCAGTAGTATTGGGCAGGGGGCTGTCGATGAGCAGTTCTTC. The encoded protein is CASSIGQGAVDEQFF.

The rearrangement joins TRBV21-1 to TRBJ1-1. TRBV21-1 constitutes a pseudogene. This CDR3 contains 15 residues. CDR3 in amino acids: CASSKGGSRDTEAFF. In nucleotides, the CDR3 is TGTGCCAGCAGCAAAGGAGGGAGTCGGGACACTGAAGCTTTCTTT.

This clone has only one observation. The chain links TRBV19 to TRBJ1-2; possibly TRBD1 for D (6 bases). The germline V and J ends were trimmed by 7 bases and 2 bases, with 17 bases remaining between them. This CDR3 has 15 residues. Germline V gives CDR1 LNHDA, CDR2 SQIVND (reference sequence). CDR3 DNA: TGTGCCAGTACTCCATCGAGGGGGGAGAACTATGGCTACACCTTC. This sequence encodes CASTPSRGENYGYTF.

J is TRBJ1-6 and V is TRBV4-3; a possible D gene is TRBD1 (5 bases). V lost 0 bases to trimming and J lost 0 bases, with 12 bases between them. Germline assignment: CDR1 LGHNA and CDR2 YSLEER. The CDR3 is 18 amino acids. In nucleotides, the CDR3 is TGCGCCAGCAGCCAAGAACCAGGGAAGAGCTCCTATAATTCACCCCTCCACTTT. Protein sequence: CASSQEPGKSSYNSPLHF.

The rearrangement uses TRBV9 and TRBJ1-4; D gene unclear. From germline, CDR1 is SGDLS and CDR2 YYNGEE. Deletions cut 0 bases from V and 6 bases from J, with 3 bases between. The CDR3 length is 12 residues. This CDR3 is CASSVGDEKLFF. The DNA of the CDR3 is TGTGCCAGCAGCGTAGGTGATGAAAAACTGTTTTTT.